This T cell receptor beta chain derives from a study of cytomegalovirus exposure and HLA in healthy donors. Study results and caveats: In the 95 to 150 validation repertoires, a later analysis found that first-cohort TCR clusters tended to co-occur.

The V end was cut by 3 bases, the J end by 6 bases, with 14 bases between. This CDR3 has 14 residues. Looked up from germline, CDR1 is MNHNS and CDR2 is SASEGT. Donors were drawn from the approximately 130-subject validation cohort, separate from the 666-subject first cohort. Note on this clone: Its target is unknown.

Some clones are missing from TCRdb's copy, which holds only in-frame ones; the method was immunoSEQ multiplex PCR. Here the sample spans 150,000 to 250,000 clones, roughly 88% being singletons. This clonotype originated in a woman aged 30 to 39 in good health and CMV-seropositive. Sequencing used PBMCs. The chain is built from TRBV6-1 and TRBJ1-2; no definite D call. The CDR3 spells CASSDDGPLNGYTF. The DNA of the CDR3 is TGTGCCAGCAGTGATGATGGGCCCCTCAATGGCTACACCTTC.